This T cell receptor beta chain was captured by sequencing in a study of T-cell memory formation after mild COVID-19. CDR1 is SGHRS and CDR2 is YFSETQ in the germline V gene. Unmatched junction bases numbered 5, after V lost 2 bases and J lost 4 bases. The CDR3 sequence is 15 residues long. Using its own MiXCR run on the 5' RACE reads, TCRdb lists one record per CDR3 protein. The data hold roughly 220,000 distinct CDR3 sequences, with approximately 10% observed a single time. The V and J genes are TRBV5-1 and TRBJ2-2; 7 bases fit TRBD1. The clonotype originates from a young man who had mild COVID-19 (a few samples of this study predate the infection). Cell type and time point are not known. Sequencing was performed on PBMCs or a T cell subset sorted from them (not recorded which). The CDR3 nucleotides are TGCGCCAGCAGCTTTGCCGGGACAGTCACCGGGGAGCTGTTTTTT. Translation gives CASSFAGTVTGELFF.